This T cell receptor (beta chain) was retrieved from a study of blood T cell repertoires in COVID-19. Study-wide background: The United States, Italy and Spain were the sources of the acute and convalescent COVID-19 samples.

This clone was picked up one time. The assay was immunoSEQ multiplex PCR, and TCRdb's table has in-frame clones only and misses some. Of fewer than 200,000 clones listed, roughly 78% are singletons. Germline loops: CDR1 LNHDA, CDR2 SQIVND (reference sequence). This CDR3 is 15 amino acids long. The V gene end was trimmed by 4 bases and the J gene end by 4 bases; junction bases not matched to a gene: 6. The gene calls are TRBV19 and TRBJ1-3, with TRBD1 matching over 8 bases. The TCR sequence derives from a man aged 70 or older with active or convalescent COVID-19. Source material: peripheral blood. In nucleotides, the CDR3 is TGTGCCAGTAGTAACCCGGGGACAGGAGGAAACACCATATATTTT. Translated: CASSNPGTGGNTIYF.